This is a list of T cell receptor beta chains from one sample in a study of blood T cell repertoires in COVID-19. TCRdb's copy holds only in-frame clones and misses some; the assay was immunoSEQ multiplex PCR. The sample has 200,000 to 250,000 clones, approximately 84% seen once. The sequenced material came from peripheral blood. The source is a man aged 45-65 years with COVID-19, enrolled during active disease. CDR3s include the opening cysteine and the closing phenylalanine or tryptophan. The D gene is left open where the match is weak. Part of the rows lack a size; the others show once, few, many or a class for expanded clones.

>TRBJ2-2|TRBV18|-|-
TGTGCCAGCTCATCCCAGGCCCCGAACACCGGGGAGCTGTTTTTT
CASSSQAPNTGELFF
>TRBJ1-2|TRBV20-1|-|TRBD1
TGCAGTGCTGGGACAGTCTATGGCTACACCTTC
CSAGTVYGYTF
>TRBJ2-1|TRBV6-2/TRBV6-3|-|TRBD2
TGTGCCAGCAGTTACTGGGCTAGCGGGAGAAGCAATGAGCAGTTCTTC
CASSYWASGRSNEQFF
>TRBJ2-2|TRBV9|few|TRBD1
TGTGCCAGCAGCGTTAGGGACAGATCGAACACCGGGGAGCTGTTTTTT
CASSVRDRSNTGELFF
>TRBJ1-2|TRBV28|-|-
TGTGCCACCGGCGGCTATGGCTACACCTTC
CATGGYGYTF
>TRBJ2-2|TRBV9|once|-
TGTGCCAGGTCCGCGGGAAAACCCGGGGAGCTGTTTTTT
CARSAGKPGELFF
>TRBJ2-7|TRBV11-2|-|TRBD2
TGTGCCAGCAGCCGGACTAGCGGCTACGAGCAGTACTTC
CASSRTSGYEQYF
>TRBJ2-3|TRBV12-3/TRBV12-4|-|-
TGTGCCAGCGGCGGGATTAGCACAGATACGCAGTATTTT
CASGGISTDTQYF
>TRBJ2-7|TRBV29-1|few|TRBD2
TGCAGCGTTGAACAAGCGGGAGGCTCCTACGAGCAGTACTTC
CSVEQAGGSYEQYF
>TRBJ2-3|TRBV19|-|-
TGTGCCAGTAGTATTGGCCAGAGCACAGATACGCAGTATTTT
CASSIGQSTDTQYF
>TRBJ2-2|TRBV5-8|-|TRBD1
TGTGCCAGCAGTCCCGACAGGGGTTTCGACGGGGAGCTGTTTTTT
CASSPDRGFDGELFF
>TRBJ2-3|TRBV5-1|-|-
TGCGCCAGCAGTTATGCAGGCCAGACGGGGACAGATACGCAGTATTTT
CASSYAGQTGTDTQYF
>TRBJ2-4|TRBV28|-|TRBD1
TGTGCCAGCAGTTTATGGCAGGGGGCATCCAAAAACATTCAGTACTTC
CASSLWQGASKNIQYF
>TRBJ1-5|TRBV19|-|TRBD1
TGTGCCAGTAGAACCGGGACAGGGGGCAATCAGCCCCAGCATTTT
CASRTGTGGNQPQHF
>TRBJ2-5|TRBV18|once|TRBD2
TGTGCCAGCTCATCACTAGCGGGGGGGGAAGAGACCCAGTACTTC
CASSSLAGGEETQYF
>TRBJ1-4|TRBV7-8|-|TRBD1
TGTGCCAGCAGCCGCCGGGGGACAGGGGCGTCTGAAAAACTGTTTTTT
CASSRRGTGASEKLFF
>TRBJ1-1|TRBV10-2|-|-
TGCGCCAGCAGTGGGCAGATGAACACTGAAGCTTTCTTT
CASSGQMNTEAFF
>TRBJ2-7|TRBV6-2/TRBV6-3|-|TRBD1
TGTGCCAGCAGCGGACAGGAGCGGGAGCAGTACTTC
CASSGQEREQYF
>TRBJ1-1|TRBV19|once|-
TGTGCCAGTAGTATTGATCCCCGTGGCAGGGTAGGTACTGAAGCTTTCTTT
CASSIDPRGRVGTEAFF
>TRBJ1-1|TRBV6-5|-|-
TGTGCCAGCAGTTACTCAGGGCAGGGCTTGAACACTGAAGCTTTCTTT
CASSYSGQGLNTEAFF
>TRBJ2-2|TRBV6-4|-|TRBD2
TGTGCCAGCAGACTAGCGGAGAACACCGGGGAGCTGTTTTTT
CASRLAENTGELFF
>TRBJ2-2|TRBV10-3|-|TRBD1
TGTGCCATCACCCCGGACAGGGTCTCCGGGGAGCTGTTTTTT
CAITPDRVSGELFF
>TRBJ2-5|TRBV2|-|TRBD1
TGTGCCAGCCGGGACAGGGGATTTCAAGAGACCCAGTACTTC
CASRDRGFQETQYF
>TRBJ2-5|TRBV12-3/TRBV12-4|-|-
TGTGCCAGCACCGGGGGGCTCCCAGGGACCCAGTACTTC
CASTGGLPGTQYF
>TRBJ2-1|TRBV13|-|TRBD2
TGTGCCAGCAGCTCATGGACTAGCGGGACCCTCAATGAGCAGTTCTTC
CASSSWTSGTLNEQFF
>TRBJ2-2|TRBV7-2|once|TRBD1
TGTGCCAGCAGCCAACGGCCATCCGGGACAGGAGCCACCGGGGAGCTGTTTTTT
CASSQRPSGTGATGELFF
>TRBJ2-3|TRBV12-5|-|TRBD1
TGTGCTAGTGGTTTGGTTACAGGGGGCACAGATACGCAGTATTTT
CASGLVTGGTDTQYF
>TRBJ1-5|TRBV7-2|once|TRBD1
TGTGCCAGCAGCTTCGGGACAGGGGGCTATAGCAATCAGCCCCAGCATTTT
CASSFGTGGYSNQPQHF
>TRBJ1-4|TRBV28|once|TRBD1
TGTGCCAGCAGTCGACAGGGCTTGACTGAAAAACTGTTTTTT
CASSRQGLTEKLFF
>TRBJ2-5|TRBV11-2|-|TRBD2
TGTGCCAGCAGCCCTAGAGCGGGGGAGGGAGAGACCCAGTACTTC
CASSPRAGEGETQYF
>TRBJ1-1|TRBV11-2|once|-
TGTGCCAGCAGCAGCCAAGGAGGAGCTAACACTGAAGCTTTCTTT
CASSSQGGANTEAFF
>TRBJ2-1|TRBV6-6|-|TRBD2
TGTGCCAGCAGTACCCGAGGGACTAGCGGGATAAATGAGCAGTTCTTC
CASSTRGTSGINEQFF
>TRBJ1-3|TRBV2|-|-
TGTGCCAGCAGCACTTTTACAGGGACTGGAAACACCATATATTTT
CASSTFTGTGNTIYF